This T cell receptor beta chain derives from a study of Graves' ophthalmopathy and Graves' hyperthyroidism. Findings and caveats of the study: In blood appeared most of the expanded thyroid clonotypes whose frequency exceeded 0.001.

Amplification of TCR beta CDR3 regions used RNA transcripts. After a first-round RT-PCR with HTBI primers, a second-round multiplex PCR was run. Using its own MiXCR run on the multiplex PCR reads, TCRdb lists one record per CDR3 protein. The sample consists of 620,000 or so distinct CDR3 sequences, about 20% of them appearing once. A diagnosis was made from clinical symptoms together with serum thyroxine, TRAb, thyroid ultrasound and orbital computed tomography. For this clonotype: The antigen remains unidentified.

The V gene end was trimmed by 4 bases and the J gene end by 1 base; junction bases not matched to a gene: 0. Germline assignment: CDR1 MNHNS and CDR2 SASEGT. The CDR3 has 16 residues. The sequencing input was peripheral blood. The origin of this receptor is a young woman with stable Graves' hyperthyroidism. Some clones in this sample may be carry-over from other donors' samples. V and J are TRBV6-1 and TRBJ2-2; 13 bases fit TRBD2. The CDR3 DNA is TGTGCCAGCAGTGGACTAGCGGGGGGGAACACCGGGGAGCTGTTTTTT. It yields the protein CASSGLAGGNTGELFF.